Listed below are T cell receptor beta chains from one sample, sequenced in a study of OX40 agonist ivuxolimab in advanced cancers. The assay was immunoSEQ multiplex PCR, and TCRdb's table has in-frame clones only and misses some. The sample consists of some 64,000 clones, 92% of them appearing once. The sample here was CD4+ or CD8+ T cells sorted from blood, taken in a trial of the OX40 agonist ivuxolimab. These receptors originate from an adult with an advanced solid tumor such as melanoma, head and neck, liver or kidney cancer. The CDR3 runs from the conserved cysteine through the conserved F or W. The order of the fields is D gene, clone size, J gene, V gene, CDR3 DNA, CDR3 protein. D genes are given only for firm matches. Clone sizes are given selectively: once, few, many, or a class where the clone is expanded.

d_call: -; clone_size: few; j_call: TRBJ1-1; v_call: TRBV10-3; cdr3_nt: TGTGCCATCAGTGTCACTATCACGAACACTGAAGCTTTCTTT; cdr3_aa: CAISVTITNTEAFF
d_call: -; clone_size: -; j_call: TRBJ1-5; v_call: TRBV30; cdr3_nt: TGTGCCTGGAGTAAGGGGAAAGGTCAGCCCCAGCATTTT; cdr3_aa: CAWSKGKGQPQHF
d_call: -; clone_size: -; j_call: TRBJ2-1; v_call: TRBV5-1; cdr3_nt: TGCGCCAGCAGTATCACAGGGAACAATGAGCAGTTCTTC; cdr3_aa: CASSITGNNEQFF
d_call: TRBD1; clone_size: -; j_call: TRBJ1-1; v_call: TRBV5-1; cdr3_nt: TGCGCCAGCAGCTTGGTTCTAAGGGGGCCCCTGGGCACTGAAGCTTTCTTT; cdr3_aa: CASSLVLRGPLGTEAFF
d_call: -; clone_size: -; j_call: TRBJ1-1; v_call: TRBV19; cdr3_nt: TGTGCCAGTAGTACTAATGCGAACACTGAAGCTTTCTTT; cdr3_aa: CASSTNANTEAFF
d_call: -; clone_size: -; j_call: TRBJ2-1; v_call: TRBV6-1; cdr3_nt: TGTGCCAGCAGTGAAGCCCCCCGACTACACAATGAGCAGTTCTTC; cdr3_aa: CASSEAPRLHNEQFF
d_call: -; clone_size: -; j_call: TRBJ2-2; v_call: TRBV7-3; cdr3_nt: TGTGCCAGCAGCGGTTCAGGGTCCCGGGAGCTGTTTTTT; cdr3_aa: CASSGSGSRELFF
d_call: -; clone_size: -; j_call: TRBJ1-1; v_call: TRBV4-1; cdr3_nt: TGCGCCAGCAGCAACCCTGGATTCGGCACTGAAGCTTTCTTT; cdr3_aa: CASSNPGFGTEAFF
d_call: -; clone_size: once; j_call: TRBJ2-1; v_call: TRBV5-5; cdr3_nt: TGTGCCAGCATCCTCCGGGAGAGCTCCTACAATGAGCAGTTCTTC; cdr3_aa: CASILRESSYNEQFF
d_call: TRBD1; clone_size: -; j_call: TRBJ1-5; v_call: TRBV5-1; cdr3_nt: TGCGCCAGCAGCTTTGGAACAGGGGGCAGTAGCAATCAGCCCCAGCATTTT; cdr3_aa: CASSFGTGGSSNQPQHF
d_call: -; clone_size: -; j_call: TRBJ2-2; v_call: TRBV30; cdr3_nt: TGTGCCTGGACAGGGGTTGTAAACACCGGGGAGCTGTTTTTT; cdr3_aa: CAWTGVVNTGELFF
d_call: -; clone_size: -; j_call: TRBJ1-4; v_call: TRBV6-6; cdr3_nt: TGTGCCAGCGAGACTAATCTCTCCGAAAAACTGTTTTTT; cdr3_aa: CASETNLSEKLFF
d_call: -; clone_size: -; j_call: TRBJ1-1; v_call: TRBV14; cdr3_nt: TGTGCCACCGGGGAGGGAGGAAACACTGAAGCTTTCTTT; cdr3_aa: CATGEGGNTEAFF
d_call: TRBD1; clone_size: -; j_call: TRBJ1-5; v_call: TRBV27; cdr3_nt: TGTGCCAGCACCCCGACAGGGGTGAAGCAGCCCCAGCATTTT; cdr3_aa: CASTPTGVKQPQHF
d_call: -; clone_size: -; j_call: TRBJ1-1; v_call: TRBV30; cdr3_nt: TGTGCCTGGAGTGGGCCGTCCCCTGTGAACACTGAAGCTTTCTTT; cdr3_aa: CAWSGPSPVNTEAFF
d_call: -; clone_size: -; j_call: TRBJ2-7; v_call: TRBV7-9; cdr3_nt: TGTGCCAGCAGCTCACAGCCCTCCTACGAGCAGTACTTC; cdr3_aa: CASSSQPSYEQYF
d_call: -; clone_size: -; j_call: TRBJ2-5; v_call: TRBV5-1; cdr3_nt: TGCGCCAGCAGCAAGGTCCAGGGAGTAGAGACCCAGTACTTC; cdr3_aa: CASSKVQGVETQYF
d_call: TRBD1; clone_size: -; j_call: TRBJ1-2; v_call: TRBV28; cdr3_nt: TGTGCCAGCAGTATCCCGGGACAGGGATATGGCTACACCTTC; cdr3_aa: CASSIPGQGYGYTF
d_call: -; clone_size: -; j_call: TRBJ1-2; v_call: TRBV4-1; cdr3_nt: TGCGCCAGCAGCTCCAGTGGAACTAACTATGGCTACACCTTC; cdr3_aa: CASSSSGTNYGYTF
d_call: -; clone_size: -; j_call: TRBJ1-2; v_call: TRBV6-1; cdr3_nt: TGTGCCAGCAGTTATCAGGGAGCTAACTATGGCTACACCTTC; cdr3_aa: CASSYQGANYGYTF
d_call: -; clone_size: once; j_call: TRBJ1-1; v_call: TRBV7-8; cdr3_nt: TGTGCCAGCAGCCCTGACACTGAAGCTTTCTTT; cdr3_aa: CASSPDTEAFF
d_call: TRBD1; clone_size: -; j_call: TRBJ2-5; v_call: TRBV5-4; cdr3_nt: TGTGCCAGCAGCTCCAAGGCGACAGGGGAGAAGGAGACCCAGTACTTC; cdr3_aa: CASSSKATGEKETQYF
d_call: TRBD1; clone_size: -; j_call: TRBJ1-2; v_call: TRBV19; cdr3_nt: TGTGCCAGTAGTATAGATCCGACAGGGGGCTACACCTTC; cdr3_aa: CASSIDPTGGYTF
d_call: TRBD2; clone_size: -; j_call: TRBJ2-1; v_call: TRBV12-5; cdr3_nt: TGTGCCCCCCCCCGGGGGGAAGAATTATGGAATGAGCAGTTCTTC; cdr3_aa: CAPPRGEELWNEQFF
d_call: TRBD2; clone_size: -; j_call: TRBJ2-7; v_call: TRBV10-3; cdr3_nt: TGTGCCATCAGTGGGGCTAGCGGCAGCTACGAGCAGTACTTC; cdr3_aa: CAISGASGSYEQYF
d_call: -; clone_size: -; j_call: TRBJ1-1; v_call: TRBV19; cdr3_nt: TGTGCCAGTAGGACAGCGGGCAGGAACACTGAAGCTTTCTTT; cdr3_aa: CASRTAGRNTEAFF
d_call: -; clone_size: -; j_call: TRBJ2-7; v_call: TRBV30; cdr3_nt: TGTGCCTGGAGTCTCGGGGTTGGCCACGAGCAGTACTTC; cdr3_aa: CAWSLGVGHEQYF
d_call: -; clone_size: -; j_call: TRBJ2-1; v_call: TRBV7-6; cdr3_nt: TGTGCCAGCAGCTTTAGACAGGGAGGAGATGAGCAGTTCTTC; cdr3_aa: CASSFRQGGDEQFF
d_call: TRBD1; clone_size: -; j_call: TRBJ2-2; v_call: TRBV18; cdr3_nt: TGTGCCAGCTCACCAAATCCGGGACAGATAACGAACACCGGGGAGCTGTTTTTT; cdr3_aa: CASSPNPGQITNTGELFF
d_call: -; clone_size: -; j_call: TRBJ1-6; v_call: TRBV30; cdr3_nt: TGTGCCTGGAGTTTAACATCAGGCAATTCACCCCTCCACTTT; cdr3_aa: CAWSLTSGNSPLHF
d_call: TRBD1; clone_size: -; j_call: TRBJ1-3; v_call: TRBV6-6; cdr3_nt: TGTGCCACAAGGGACAGGGGATTCGAAAACACCATATATTTT; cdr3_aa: CATRDRGFENTIYF
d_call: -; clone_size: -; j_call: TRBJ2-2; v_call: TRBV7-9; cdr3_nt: TGTGCCAGCAGCTTGTGGGCAGGGACTGAACGGGAGCTGTTTTTT; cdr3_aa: CASSLWAGTERELFF